Listed below are T cell receptor beta chains from one sample, sequenced in a study of breast tumors, draining lymph nodes, adjacent tissues. TCRdb recomputed calls from the multiplex PCR reads with MiXCR, one row per CDR3 protein. The sample shows approximately 60,000 distinct CDR3 sequences, roughly 50% of them seen only once. Source material: breast tumor tissue. The receptor set was obtained from a female donor with breast cancer. Some clones in this sample may be carry-over from other donors' samples. Both conserved end residues are trimmed from each CDR3. For some rows the clone size is stated as once, few or many, or as a class when expanded; others skip it.

>-|TRBV7-3|TRBJ2-5
ASSLVSGETQY
>few|TRBV7-9|TRBJ1-6
ASSPDIRANSPLH
>-|TRBV20-1|TRBJ2-1
SARVAGASSYNEQF
>few|TRBV5-1|TRBJ2-5
ASSLFGTSGRETQY
>-|TRBV7-9|TRBJ2-2
ASSRSTGGASTGELF
>-|TRBV4-2|TRBJ1-2
ASSQAVGGDYGYT
>many|TRBV19|TRBJ2-7
ASRTRGSYEQY
>many|TRBV7-9|TRBJ2-1
ASSEGRDEQF
>-|TRBV2|TRBJ1-5
ASSEGGNQPQH
>-|TRBV2|TRBJ2-1
ASSGTSEQF
>-|TRBV9|TRBJ2-1
VSSAYRDYDEQF
>-|TRBV5-1|TRBJ1-6
ASSATGNLPLH
>-|TRBV20-1|TRBJ2-7
SASTPTSGAYEQY
>-|TRBV5-1|TRBJ2-3
ASSGSTGGTDTQY
>-|TRBV24-1|TRBJ1-1
ATMDPDHTEAF
>-|TRBV19|TRBJ2-1
ASSMAQGGSNEQF
>-|TRBV7-3|-
ASSLNTASADTQH
>-|TRBV11-3|TRBJ2-1
ASSSSGRDNEQF
>few|TRBV25-1|TRBJ2-7
ARGSVRATGGYEQY
>many|TRBV4-3|TRBJ2-1
ASSQEAAARYEQF
>many|TRBV20-1|TRBJ2-1
SARSASGTYNEQF
>many|TRBV7-9|TRBJ2-3
ASSLWSTDTQY